This TCR beta chain was identified during a study of CD8+ T cells in alopecia areata. Trimming shortened V by 11 bases and J by 0 bases, and 13 bases separated the two germline ends. Germline V gene data show CDR1 as MNHEY and CDR2 as SMNVEV (reference sequence). There are 13 residues in the CDR3. Treatment of the sample: oral pan-JAK inhibitor, 5-10 mg twice daily. RNA, once extracted, was reverse transcribed into cDNA for use as the sequencing template. Profiled with immunoSEQ multiplex PCR; TCRdb holds only in-frame clones, not every one. Here the sample spans about 42,000 clones, approximately 65% being singletons.

The clonotype originates from a human donor with alopecia areata. The chain couples TRBV27 to TRBJ1-1, with D unclear. The sample was CD8+ T cells sorted from blood, taken at week 4, from a patient treated with tofacitinib. DNA for the CDR3: TGTGCCTCCCGGAGAGGCATGAACACTGAAGCTTTCTTT. Its translation is CASRRGMNTEAFF.